This T cell receptor (beta chain) was documented in a study of siplizumab effects on memory and regulatory T cells. Only in-frame clones appear in the TCRdb table, and some are missing; sequencing was by immunoSEQ multiplex PCR. This sample has some 7,000 clones, with approximately 70% found just once. This CDR3 is 11 amino acids long. Per germline, CDR1 SGHAT and CDR2 FQNNGV. V lost 2 bases and J 7 bases, leaving 6 bases between the germline ends. The chain joins TRBV11-2 to TRBJ2-7, with no clear D. The sequenced sample was effector memory CD8+ T cells sorted from blood. Regarding subset: unstimulated CD8+ effector memory T cells. The clonotype originates from a human donor in good health. CDR3 sequence (DNA): TGTGCCAGCAGCTTAACCCCTGAGCAGTACTTC. Translation: CASSLTPEQYF.